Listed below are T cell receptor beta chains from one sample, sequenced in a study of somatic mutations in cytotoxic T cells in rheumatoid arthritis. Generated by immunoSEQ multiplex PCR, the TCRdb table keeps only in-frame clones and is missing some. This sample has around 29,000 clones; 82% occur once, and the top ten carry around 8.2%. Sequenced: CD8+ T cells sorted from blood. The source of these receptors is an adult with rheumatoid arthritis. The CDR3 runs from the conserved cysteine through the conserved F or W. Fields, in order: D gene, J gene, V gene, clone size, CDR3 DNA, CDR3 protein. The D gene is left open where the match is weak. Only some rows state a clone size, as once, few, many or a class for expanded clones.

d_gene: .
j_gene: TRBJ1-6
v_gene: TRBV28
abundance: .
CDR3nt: TGTGCCAGCAGTACCTACGGGGTAACCTATAATTCACCCCTCCACTTT
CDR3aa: CASSTYGVTYNSPLHF

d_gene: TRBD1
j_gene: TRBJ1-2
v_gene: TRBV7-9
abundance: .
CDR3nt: TGTGCCAGCAGCACAGGGGTGGTTAATGGCTACACCTTC
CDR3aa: CASSTGVVNGYTF

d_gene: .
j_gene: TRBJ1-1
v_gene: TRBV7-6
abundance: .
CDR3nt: TGTGCCAGCAGCTTCGCAGGGACCACTGAAGCTTTCTTT
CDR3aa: CASSFAGTTEAFF

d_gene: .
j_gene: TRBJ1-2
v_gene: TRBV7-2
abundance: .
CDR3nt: TGTGCCAGCAGCTTAACGACCTATGGCTACACCTTC
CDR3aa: CASSLTTYGYTF

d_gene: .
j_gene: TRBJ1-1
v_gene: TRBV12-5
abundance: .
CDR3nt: TGTGCTAGTGGTTTATCAGGGGCGTCCGCACAGAACACTGAAGCTTTCTTT
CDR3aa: CASGLSGASAQNTEAFF

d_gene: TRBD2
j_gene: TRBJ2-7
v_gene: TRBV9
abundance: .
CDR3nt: TGTGCCAGCAGCCCTAGCGGGAGGGCCGGCTACGAGCAGTACTTC
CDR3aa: CASSPSGRAGYEQYF

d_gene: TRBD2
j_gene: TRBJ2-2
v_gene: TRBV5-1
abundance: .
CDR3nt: TGCGCCAGCAGCTTGGTCGGGACTAGCGTCACCGGGGAGCTGTTTTTT
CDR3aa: CASSLVGTSVTGELFF

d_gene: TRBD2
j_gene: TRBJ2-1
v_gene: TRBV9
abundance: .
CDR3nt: TGTGCCAGCAGCCCAGGAGCGGGAGTGAATGAGCAGTTCTTC
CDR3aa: CASSPGAGVNEQFF

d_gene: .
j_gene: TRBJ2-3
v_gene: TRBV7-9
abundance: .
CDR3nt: TGTGCCAGCAGCTCCCCCTCTTCCCCTGTAGCAGATACGCAGTATTTT
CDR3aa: CASSSPSSPVADTQYF

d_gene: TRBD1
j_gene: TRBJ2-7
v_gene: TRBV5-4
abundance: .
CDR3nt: TGTGCCAGCAGCTTGGGGGACAGCTCCTACGAGCAGTACTTC
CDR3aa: CASSLGDSSYEQYF

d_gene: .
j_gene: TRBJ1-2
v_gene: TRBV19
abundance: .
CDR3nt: TGTGCCAGTGGCCTTCACGATCTGGGGTCGAGGTATGGCTACACCTTC
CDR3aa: CASGLHDLGSRYGYTF

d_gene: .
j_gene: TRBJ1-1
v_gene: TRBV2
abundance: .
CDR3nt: TGTGCCAGCAAGGGGAACACTGAAGCTTTCTTT
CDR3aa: CASKGNTEAFF

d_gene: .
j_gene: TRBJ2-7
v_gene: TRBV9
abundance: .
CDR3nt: TGTGCCAGCAGCGTAGGGGCGGAGGAGAGCACAGATCTCGACTACGAGCAGTACTTC
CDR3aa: CASSVGAEESTDLDYEQYF

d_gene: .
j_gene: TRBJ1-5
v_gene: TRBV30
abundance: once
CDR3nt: TGTGCCTGGAGTAACAACCATCAGCCCCAGCATTTT
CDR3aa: CAWSNNHQPQHF

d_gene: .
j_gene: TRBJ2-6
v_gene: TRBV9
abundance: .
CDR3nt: TGTGCCAGCAGCGTGGGCTCTGGGGCCAACGTCCTGACTTTC
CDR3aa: CASSVGSGANVLTF

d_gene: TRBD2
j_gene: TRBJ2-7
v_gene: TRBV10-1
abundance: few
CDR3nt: TGCGCCAGTGGGACTAGCGGATCCAGCTCCTACGAGCAGTACTTC
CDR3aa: CASGTSGSSSYEQYF

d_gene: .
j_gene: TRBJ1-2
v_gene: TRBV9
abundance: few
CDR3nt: TGTGCCAGCAGCGTAGCTGTGGTGTCCCATGGCTACACCTTC
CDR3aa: CASSVAVVSHGYTF

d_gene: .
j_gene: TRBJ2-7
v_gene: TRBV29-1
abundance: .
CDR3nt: TGCAGCACTAGGCGTGTTGGGTCCTACGAGCAGTACTTC
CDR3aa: CSTRRVGSYEQYF

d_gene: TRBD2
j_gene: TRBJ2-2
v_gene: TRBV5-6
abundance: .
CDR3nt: TGTGCCAGCAGCTCTTTACCTCTAGCGGGAGGACTCACCGGGGAGCTGTTTTTT
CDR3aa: CASSSLPLAGGLTGELFF

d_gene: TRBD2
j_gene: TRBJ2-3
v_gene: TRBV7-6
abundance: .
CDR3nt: TGTGCCTCAAAAGGGGCGGGGGGATACGATACGCAGTATTTT
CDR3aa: CASKGAGGYDTQYF

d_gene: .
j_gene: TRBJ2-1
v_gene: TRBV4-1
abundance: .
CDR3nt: TGCGCCAGCAGCCAAGATCCGGGATCGTACAATGAGCAGTTCTTC
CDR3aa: CASSQDPGSYNEQFF

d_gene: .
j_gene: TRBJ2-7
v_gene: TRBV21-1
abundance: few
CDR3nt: TGTGCCAGCAGCAAACTCGCCCTCGGGCAGCCCTCCTACGAGCAGTACTTC
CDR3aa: CASSKLALGQPSYEQYF

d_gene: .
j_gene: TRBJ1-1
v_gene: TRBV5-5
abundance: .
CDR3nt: TGTGCCAGCAGCATTCAGGGTGTTTGGAACACTGAAGCTTTCTTT
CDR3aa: CASSIQGVWNTEAFF

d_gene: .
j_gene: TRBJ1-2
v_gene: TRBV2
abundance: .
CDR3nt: TGTGCCAGCAGCGAAGGCTACTATGGCTACACCTTC
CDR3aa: CASSEGYYGYTF

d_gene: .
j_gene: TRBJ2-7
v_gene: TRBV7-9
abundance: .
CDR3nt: TGTGCCAGCAGCTCTATAATAGATCGCAGTCGCGAGCAGTACTTC
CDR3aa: CASSSIIDRSREQYF

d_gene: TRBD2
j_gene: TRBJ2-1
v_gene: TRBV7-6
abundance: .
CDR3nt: TGTGCCAGCAGCCCAGGGACTAGCGGGTCCTACAATGAGCAGTTCTTC
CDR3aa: CASSPGTSGSYNEQFF

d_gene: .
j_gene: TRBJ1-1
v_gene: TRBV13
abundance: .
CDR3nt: TGTGCCAGCAGCGCCCTACAAAACACTGAAGCTTTCTTT
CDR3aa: CASSALQNTEAFF

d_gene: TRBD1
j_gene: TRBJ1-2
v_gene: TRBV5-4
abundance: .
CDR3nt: TGTGCCAGCAGCTTGGAAACAGGGGAAATTCTCGGTGGCTACACCTTC
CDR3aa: CASSLETGEILGGYTF